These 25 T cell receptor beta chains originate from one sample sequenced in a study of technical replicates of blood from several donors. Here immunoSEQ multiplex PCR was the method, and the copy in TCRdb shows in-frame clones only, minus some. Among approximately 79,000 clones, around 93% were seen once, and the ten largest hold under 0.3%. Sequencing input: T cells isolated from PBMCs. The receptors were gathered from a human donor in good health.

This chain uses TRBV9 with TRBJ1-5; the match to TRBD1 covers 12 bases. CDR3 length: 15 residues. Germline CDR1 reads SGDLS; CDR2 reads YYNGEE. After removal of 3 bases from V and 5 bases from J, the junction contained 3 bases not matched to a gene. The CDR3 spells CASSGGTGGYQPQHF. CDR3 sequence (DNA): TGTGCCAGCAGCGGAGGGACAGGGGGCTATCAGCCCCAGCATTTT.

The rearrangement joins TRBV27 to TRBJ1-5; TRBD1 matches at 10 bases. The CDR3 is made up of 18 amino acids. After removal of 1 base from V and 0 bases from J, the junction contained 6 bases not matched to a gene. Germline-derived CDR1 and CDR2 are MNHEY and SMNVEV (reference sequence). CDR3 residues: CASSLWGQGRDSNQPQHF. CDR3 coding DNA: TGTGCCAGCAGTTTATGGGGACAGGGGAGGGATAGCAATCAGCCCCAGCATTTT.

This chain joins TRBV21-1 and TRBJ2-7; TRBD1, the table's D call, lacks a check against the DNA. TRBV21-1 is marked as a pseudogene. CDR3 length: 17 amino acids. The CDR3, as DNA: TGTGCCAGCAGCAAATTTTGGGATAGGGGAAAGGTTGACGAGCAGTACTTC. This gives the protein CASSKFWDRGKVDEQYF.

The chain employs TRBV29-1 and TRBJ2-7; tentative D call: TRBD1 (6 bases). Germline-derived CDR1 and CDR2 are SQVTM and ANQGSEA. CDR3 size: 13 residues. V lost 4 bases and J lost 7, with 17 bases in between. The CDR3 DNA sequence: TGCAGCGTTGTGGCGGCAGGGGTTGGGGAGCAGTACTTC. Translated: CSVVAAGVGEQYF.

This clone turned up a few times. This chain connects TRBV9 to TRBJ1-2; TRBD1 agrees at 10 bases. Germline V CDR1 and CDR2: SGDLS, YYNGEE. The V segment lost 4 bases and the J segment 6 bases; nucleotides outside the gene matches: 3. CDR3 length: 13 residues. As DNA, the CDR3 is TGTGCCAGCAGCACCGGACAGGGGGATGGCTACACCTTC. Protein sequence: CASSTGQGDGYTF. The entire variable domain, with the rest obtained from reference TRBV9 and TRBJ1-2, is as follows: DSGVTQTPKHLITATGQRVTLRCSPRSGDLSVYWYQQSLDQGLQFLIQYYNGEERAKGNILERFSAQQFPDLHSELNLSSLELGDSALYFCASSTGQGDGYTFGSGTRLTVV.

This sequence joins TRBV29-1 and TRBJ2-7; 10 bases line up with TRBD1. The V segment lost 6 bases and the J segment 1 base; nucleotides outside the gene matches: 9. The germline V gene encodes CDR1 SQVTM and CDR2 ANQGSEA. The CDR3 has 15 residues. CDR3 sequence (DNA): TGCAGCGTAACATACCGGGACAGGGGTTCCTACGAGCAGTACTTC. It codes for CSVTYRDRGSYEQYF.

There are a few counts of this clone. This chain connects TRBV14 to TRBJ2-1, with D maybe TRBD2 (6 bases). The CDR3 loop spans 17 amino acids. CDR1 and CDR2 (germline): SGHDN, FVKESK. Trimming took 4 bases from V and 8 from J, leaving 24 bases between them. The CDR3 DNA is TGTGCCAGCAGCCCCCGGACTACCAGACCCTCGTGGGATGAGCAGTTCTTC. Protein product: CASSPRTTRPSWDEQFF.

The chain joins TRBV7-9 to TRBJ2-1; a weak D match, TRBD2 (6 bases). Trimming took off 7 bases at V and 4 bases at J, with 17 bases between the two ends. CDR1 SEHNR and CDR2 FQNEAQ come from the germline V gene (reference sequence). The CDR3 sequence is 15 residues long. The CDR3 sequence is CASTSKDYTYNEQFF. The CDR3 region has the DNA TGTGCCAGCACCTCCAAGGACTACACTTACAATGAGCAGTTCTTC.

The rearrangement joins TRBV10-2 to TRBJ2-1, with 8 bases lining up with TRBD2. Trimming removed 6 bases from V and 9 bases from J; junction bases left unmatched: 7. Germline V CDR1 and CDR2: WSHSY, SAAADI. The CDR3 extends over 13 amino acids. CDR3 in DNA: TGCGCCAGCAGCAGGGGACTAGAGAGTGAGCAGTTCTTC. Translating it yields CASSRGLESEQFF.

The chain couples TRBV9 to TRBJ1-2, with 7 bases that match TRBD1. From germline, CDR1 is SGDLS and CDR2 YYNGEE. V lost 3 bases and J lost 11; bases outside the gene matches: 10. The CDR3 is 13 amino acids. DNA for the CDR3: TGTGCCAGCAGCGCAGGACAGGTCCTTGGGTACACCTTC. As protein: CASSAGQVLGYTF.

The CDR3 DNA is TGCAGCGTTGACGGGGACAGGTCAGAGGCTTTCTTT. Protein: CSVDGDRSEAFF. The chain has TRBV29-1 and TRBJ1-1; 8 bases map to TRBD1. With V trimmed by 3 bases and J by 11 bases, 8 bases remained unmatched. CDR1 and CDR2 from the germline V gene are SQVTM and ANQGSEA. CDR3 size: 12 residues.

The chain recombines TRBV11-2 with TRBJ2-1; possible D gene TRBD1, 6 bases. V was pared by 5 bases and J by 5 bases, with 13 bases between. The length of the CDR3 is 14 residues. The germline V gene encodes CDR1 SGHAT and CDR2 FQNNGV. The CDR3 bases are TGTGCCAGCAGCGCGTATAGGACAGACAATGAGCAGTTCTTC. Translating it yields CASSAYRTDNEQFF. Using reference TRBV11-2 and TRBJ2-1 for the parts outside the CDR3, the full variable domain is EAGVAQSPRYKIIEKRQSVAFWCNPISGHATLYWYQQILGQGPKLLIQFQNNGVVDDSQLPKDRFSAERLKGVDSTLKIQPAKLEDSAVYLCASSAYRTDNEQFFGPGTRLTVL.

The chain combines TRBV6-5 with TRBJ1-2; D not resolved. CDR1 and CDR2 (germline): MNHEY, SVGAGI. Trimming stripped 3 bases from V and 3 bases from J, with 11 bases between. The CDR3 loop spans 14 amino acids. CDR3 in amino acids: CASSYGMRDYGYTF. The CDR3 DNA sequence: TGTGCCAGCAGTTATGGGATGAGGGACTATGGCTACACCTTC.

CDR3 coding DNA: TGTGCCAGCAGCGTAGATACAGGCACTGAAGCTTTCTTT. This encodes CASSVDTGTEAFF. The chain joins TRBV9 to TRBJ1-1; TRBD1 is a possible D gene (5 bases). Trimming removed 0 bases at V and 4 bases at J, with 7 bases between. The CDR3 is made up of 13 amino acids. Germline loops: CDR1 SGDLS, CDR2 YYNGEE.

The CDR3 nucleotides read TGTGCCAGCAGCTTAACTAGCGGGGCCGTCTCCTACAATGAGCAGTTCTTC. As protein: CASSLTSGAVSYNEQFF. V and J are TRBV7-9 and TRBJ2-1, with 10 nucleotides matching TRBD2. CDR3 length equals 17 residues. CDR1 SEHNR and CDR2 FQNEAQ come from the germline V gene (reference sequence). J lost 0 bases, V lost 2 bases, and 4 bases had no gene match.

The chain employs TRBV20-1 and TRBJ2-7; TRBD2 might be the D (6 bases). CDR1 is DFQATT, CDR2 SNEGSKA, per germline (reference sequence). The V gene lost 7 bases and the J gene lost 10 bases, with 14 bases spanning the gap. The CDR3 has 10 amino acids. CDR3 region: CSGVGGNQYF. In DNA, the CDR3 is TGCAGTGGGGTGGGAGGCAACCAGTACTTC.

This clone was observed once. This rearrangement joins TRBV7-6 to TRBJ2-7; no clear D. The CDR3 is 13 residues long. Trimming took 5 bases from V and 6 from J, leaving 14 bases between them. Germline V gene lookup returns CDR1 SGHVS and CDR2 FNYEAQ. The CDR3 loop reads CASSTPELAEQYF. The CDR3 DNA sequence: TGTGCCAGCAGCACCCCTGAGCTTGCCGAGCAGTACTTC.

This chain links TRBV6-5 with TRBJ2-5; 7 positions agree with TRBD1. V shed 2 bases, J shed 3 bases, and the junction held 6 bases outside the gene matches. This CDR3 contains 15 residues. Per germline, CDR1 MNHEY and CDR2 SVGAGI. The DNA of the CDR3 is TGTGCCAGCAGTTACGCAGCAGGGGGTGAAGAGACCCAGTACTTC. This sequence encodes CASSYAAGGEETQYF.

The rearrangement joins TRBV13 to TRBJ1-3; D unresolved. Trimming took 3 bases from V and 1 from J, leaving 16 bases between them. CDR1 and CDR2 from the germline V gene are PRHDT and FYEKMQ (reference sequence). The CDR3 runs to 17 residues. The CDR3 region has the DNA TGTGCCAGCAGCTTTCCGGGATCTTCCAAATCTGGAAACACCATATATTTT. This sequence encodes CASSFPGSSKSGNTIYF.

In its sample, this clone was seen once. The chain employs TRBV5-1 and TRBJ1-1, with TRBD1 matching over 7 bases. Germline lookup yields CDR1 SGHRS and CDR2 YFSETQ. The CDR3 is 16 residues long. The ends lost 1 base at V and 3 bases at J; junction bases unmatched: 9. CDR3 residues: CASSLFPGQEYTEAFF. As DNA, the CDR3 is TGCGCCAGCAGCTTGTTTCCTGGACAGGAGTACACTGAAGCTTTCTTT.

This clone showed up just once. CDR3 region: CASSLSGVSYEQYF. For the CDR3, the DNA is TGTGCCAGCAGTTTGAGCGGGGTCTCCTACGAGCAGTACTTC. The rearrangement uses TRBV6-5 and TRBJ2-7, with 7 bases matching TRBD2. Per the germline V gene, CDR1 is MNHEY and CDR2 is SVGAGI. The V and J ends lost 4 bases and 0 bases, in that order; junction bases with no gene match: 3. This CDR3 has 14 residues.

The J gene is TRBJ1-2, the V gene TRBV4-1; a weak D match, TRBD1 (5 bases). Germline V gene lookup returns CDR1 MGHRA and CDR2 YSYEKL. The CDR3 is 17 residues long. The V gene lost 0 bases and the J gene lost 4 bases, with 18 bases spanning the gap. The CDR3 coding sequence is TGCGCCAGCAGCCAAGAAAGCCTGGACTTCGGGGGCTATGGCTACACCTTC. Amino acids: CASSQESLDFGGYGYTF.

CDR3: CAWSRLAGPYEQYF. The CDR3 DNA sequence: TGTGCCTGGAGTCGACTAGCGGGACCCTACGAGCAGTACTTC. V gene TRBV30 combines with J gene TRBJ2-7, with 11 bases that match TRBD2. Looked up from germline, CDR1 is GTSNPN and CDR2 is SVGIG (reference sequence). Trimming at V came to 2 bases and at J to 2 bases, leaving 2 bases not matched to a gene. The CDR3 covers 14 residues.

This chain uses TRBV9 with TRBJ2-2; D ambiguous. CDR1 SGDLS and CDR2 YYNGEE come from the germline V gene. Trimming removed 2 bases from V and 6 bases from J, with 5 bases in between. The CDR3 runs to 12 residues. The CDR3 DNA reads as TGTGCCAGCAGCGTGAGGCCCGGGGAGCTGTTTTTT. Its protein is CASSVRPGELFF.

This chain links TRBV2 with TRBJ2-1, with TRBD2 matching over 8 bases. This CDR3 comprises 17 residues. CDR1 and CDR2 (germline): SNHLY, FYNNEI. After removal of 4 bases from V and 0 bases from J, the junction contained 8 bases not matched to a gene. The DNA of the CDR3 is TGTGCCAGCAGTGCCCGTGGCAGCGGGGGCTCCTACAATGAGCAGTTCTTC. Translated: CASSARGSGGSYNEQFF.